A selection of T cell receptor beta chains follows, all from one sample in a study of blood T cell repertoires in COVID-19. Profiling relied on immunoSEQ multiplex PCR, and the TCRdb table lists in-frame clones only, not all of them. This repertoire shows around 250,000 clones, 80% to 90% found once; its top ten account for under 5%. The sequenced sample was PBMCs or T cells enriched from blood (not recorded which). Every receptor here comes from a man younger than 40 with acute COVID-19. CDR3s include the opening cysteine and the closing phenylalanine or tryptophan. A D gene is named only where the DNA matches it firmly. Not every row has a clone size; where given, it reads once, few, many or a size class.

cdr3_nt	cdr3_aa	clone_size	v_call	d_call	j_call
TGTGCCAGCAGCTTAGGAGGTAGCGGGGGGACCCAGTACTTC	CASSLGGSGGTQYF	.	TRBV7-8	TRBD2	TRBJ2-5
TGTGCCAGCAGCCGAGGACAGGCACCCAATGAGCAGTTCTTC	CASSRGQAPNEQFF	.	TRBV7-8	TRBD1	TRBJ2-1
TGTGCCAGCAGTGAAGGTTTTCCGGAGACCCAGTACTTC	CASSEGFPETQYF	.	TRBV2	.	TRBJ2-5
TGTGCCAGCAGCGTAAACAGGGGGAACACTGAAGCTTTCTTT	CASSVNRGNTEAFF	few	TRBV7-8	TRBD1	TRBJ1-1
TGTGCCATCAGTCCCGAGAGTTTTGGAAACACCATATATTTT	CAISPESFGNTIYF	few	TRBV10-3	.	TRBJ1-3
TGTGCCAGCAGTGTTGCCATCCCTACAGGGGTCAACTCTGGAAACACCATATATTTT	CASSVAIPTGVNSGNTIYF	.	TRBV6-1	TRBD1	TRBJ1-3
TGTGCCACCAGTGATGGCGGGCCCGACACAGATACGCAGTATTTT	CATSDGGPDTDTQYF	.	TRBV24-1	.	TRBJ2-3
TGTGCCAGCAGCTTGTCCCCGGGACAGGCGAATCCAACTAATGAAAAACTGTTTTTT	CASSLSPGQANPTNEKLFF	once	TRBV5-8	TRBD1	TRBJ1-4
TGTGCCAGCAGCTCCCTAGCGGGGGCAAACACAGATACGCAGTATTTT	CASSSLAGANTDTQYF	.	TRBV5-1	TRBD2	TRBJ2-3
TGTGCCAGCAGCTTTGCCAGGGAGGCAGATACGCAGTATTTT	CASSFAREADTQYF	.	TRBV5-5	.	TRBJ2-3
TGTGCCAGCACCTCGAAAGGGCGATGGGACAGGGTGGACAATGAGCAGTTCTTC	CASTSKGRWDRVDNEQFF	.	TRBV7-9	TRBD1	TRBJ2-1
TGTGCCAGCAGTTCCTGGACAGGGAGTAACCAGCCCCAGCATTTT	CASSSWTGSNQPQHF	.	TRBV28	TRBD1	TRBJ1-5
TGTGCCAGCAGCTTAGTGTCGGGACTAGGGGGTTACAATGAGCAGTTCTTC	CASSLVSGLGGYNEQFF	.	TRBV7-2	TRBD2	TRBJ2-1
TGTGCCAGTAGTTACGGACAGAGCTCTGGGGCCAACGTCCTGACTTTC	CASSYGQSSGANVLTF	.	TRBV19	.	TRBJ2-6
TGTGCCAGCAGCTTGGGTAGCACCGGGGAGCTGTTTTTT	CASSLGSTGELFF	.	TRBV5-5	.	TRBJ2-2
TGTGCCAGCAGCCAAGAGAGAGCGGGGGGGCCCGATGAGCAGTTCTTC	CASSQERAGGPDEQFF	.	TRBV4-2	TRBD2	TRBJ2-1
TGTGCCAGCAGCCGTTCCGTACCTAACAGGGATGATCAGCCCCAGCATTTT	CASSRSVPNRDDQPQHF	.	TRBV5-8	.	TRBJ1-5
TGTGCCAGCCTTAAGAGACAGGGCAGCACCGGGGAGCTGTTTTTT	CASLKRQGSTGELFF	once	TRBV28	TRBD1	TRBJ2-2
TGTGCCAGCAGTCTATATGGGCTGAACACTGAAGCTTTCTTT	CASSLYGLNTEAFF	.	TRBV3-1/TRBV3-2	.	TRBJ1-1